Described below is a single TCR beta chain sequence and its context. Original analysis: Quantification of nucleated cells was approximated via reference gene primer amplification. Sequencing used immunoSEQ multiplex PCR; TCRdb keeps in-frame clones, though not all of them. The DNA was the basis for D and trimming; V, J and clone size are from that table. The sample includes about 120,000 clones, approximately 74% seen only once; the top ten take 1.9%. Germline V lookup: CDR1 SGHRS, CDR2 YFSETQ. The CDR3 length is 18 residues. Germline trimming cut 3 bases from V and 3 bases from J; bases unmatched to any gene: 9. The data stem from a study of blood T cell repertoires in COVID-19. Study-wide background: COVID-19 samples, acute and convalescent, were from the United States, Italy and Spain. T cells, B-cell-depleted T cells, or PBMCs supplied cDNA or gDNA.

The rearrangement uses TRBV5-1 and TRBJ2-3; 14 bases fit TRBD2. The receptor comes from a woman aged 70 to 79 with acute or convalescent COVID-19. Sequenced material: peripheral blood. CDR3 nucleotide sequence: TGCGCCAGCAGCTCGCAGGGGACTAGCGGGAGACGTACAGATACGCAGTATTTT. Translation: CASSSQGTSGRRTDTQYF.